This T cell receptor beta chain appears in the sequencing data of a study of blood T cell repertoires in COVID-19. About the study: Acute-phase and convalescent COVID-19 samples originated in the United States, Italy and Spain.

This CDR3 region has 11 residues. Germline-derived CDR1 and CDR2 are MDHEN and SYDVKM. The V and J ends lost 6 bases and 10 bases respectively, with 12 bases between them. Across about 22 US areas, participants ranged in age from roughly 18 to 95 years. Each participant's cohort was designated according to participant-reported clinical history. In the authors' methods: The authors estimated nucleated cell counts from reference gene primer amplification. This table comes from immunoSEQ multiplex PCR, and its TCRdb copy is limited to in-frame clones, with some not included. That table furnishes V, J and clone size, whereas the DNA furnished D and trimming. The table shows some 150,000 clones, with roughly 87% occurring only once.

The gene calls are TRBV28 and TRBJ1-1, with D tentatively TRBD1 (6 bases). This sequence was found in a human donor with acute COVID-19. The donor label of this sample is uncertain. Sequenced: PBMCs or T cells enriched from blood (not recorded which). For the CDR3, the DNA is TGTGCCAGCAGCTCTACAGGGAGAGCTTTCTTT. As protein: CASSSTGRAFF.